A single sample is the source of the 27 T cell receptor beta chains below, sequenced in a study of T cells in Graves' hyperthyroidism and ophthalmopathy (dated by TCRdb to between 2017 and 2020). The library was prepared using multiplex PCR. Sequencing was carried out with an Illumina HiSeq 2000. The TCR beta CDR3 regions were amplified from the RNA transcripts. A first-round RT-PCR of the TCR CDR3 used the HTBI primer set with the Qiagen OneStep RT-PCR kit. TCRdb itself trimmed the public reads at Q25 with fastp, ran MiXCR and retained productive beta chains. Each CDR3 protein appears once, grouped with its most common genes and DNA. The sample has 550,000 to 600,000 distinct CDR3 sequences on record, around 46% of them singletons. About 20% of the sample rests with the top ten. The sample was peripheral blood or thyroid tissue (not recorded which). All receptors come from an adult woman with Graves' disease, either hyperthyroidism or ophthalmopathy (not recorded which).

DNA of the CDR3: TGTGCCAGCAGTTCACCCCCACAGTACTACGAAGAGTACTTC. This encodes CASSSPPQYYEEYF. This rearrangement joins TRBV12-3 or TRBV12-4 to TRBJ2-7, with D unresolved. V was clipped by 4 bases and J by 11 bases, with 21 bases between them. The CDR3 runs to 14 residues.

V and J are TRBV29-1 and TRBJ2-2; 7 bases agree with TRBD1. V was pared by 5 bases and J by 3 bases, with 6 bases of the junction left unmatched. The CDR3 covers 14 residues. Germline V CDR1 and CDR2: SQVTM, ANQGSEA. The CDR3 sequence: CSVTRDSYTGELFF. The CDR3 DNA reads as TGCAGCGTTACTAGGGACAGTTACACCGGGGAGCTGTTTTTT.

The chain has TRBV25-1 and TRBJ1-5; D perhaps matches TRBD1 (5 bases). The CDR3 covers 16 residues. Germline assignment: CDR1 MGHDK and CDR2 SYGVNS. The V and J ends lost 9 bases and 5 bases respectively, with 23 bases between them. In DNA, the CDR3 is TGTGCCAGTAGTATTCTCTCTCAGGGTCGCCATCAGCCCCAGCATTTT. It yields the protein CASSILSQGRHQPQHF.

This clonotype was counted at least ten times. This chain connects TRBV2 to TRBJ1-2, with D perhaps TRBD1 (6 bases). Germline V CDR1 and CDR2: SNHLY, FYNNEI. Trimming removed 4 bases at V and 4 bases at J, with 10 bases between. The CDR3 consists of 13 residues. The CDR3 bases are TGTGCCAGCAGTGGGGGCAGGGGCTATGGCTACACCTTC. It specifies CASSGGRGYGYTF.

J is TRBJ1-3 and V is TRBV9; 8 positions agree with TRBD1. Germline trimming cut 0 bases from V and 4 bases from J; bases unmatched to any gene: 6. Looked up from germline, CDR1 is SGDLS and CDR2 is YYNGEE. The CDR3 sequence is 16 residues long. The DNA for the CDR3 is TGTGCCAGCAGCGTAGCTACGACAGGGGCAGGAAACACCATATATTTT. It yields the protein CASSVATTGAGNTIYF.

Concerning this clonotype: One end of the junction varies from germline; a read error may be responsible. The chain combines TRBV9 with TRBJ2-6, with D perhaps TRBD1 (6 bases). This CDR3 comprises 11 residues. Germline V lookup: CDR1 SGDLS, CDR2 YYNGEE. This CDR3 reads CASSVGDTEAF. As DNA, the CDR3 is TGTGCCAGCAGCGTAGGGGACACTGAAGCTTTC. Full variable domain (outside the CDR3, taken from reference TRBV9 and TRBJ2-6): DSGVTQTPKHLITATGQRVTLRCSPRSGDLSVYWYQQSLDQGLQFLIQYYNGEERAKGNILERFSAQQFPDLHSELNLSSLELGDSALYFCASSVGDTEAFGAGSRLTVL.

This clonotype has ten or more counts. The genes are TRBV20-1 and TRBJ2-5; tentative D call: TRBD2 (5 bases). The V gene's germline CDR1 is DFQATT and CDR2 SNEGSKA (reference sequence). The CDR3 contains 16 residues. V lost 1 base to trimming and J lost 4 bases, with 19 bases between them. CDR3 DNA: TGCAGTGCTAGAGCGGGGTTCTCTAAGCGGCTAGAGACCCAGTACTTC. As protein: CSARAGFSKRLETQYF.

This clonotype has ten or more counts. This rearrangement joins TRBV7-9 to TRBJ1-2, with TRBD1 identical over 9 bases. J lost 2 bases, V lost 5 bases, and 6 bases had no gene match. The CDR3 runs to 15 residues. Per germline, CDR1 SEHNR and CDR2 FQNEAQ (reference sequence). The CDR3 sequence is CASSALQGANYGYTF. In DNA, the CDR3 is TGTGCCAGCAGCGCTTTACAGGGGGCGAACTATGGCTACACCTTC.

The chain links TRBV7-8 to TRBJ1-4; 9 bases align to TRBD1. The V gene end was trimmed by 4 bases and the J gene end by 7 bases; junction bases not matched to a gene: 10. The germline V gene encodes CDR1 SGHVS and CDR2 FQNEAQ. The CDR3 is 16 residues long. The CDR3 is CASSSTRDRAVEKLFF. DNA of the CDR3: TGTGCCAGCAGCTCGACCCGGGACAGGGCGGTTGAAAAACTGTTTTTT.

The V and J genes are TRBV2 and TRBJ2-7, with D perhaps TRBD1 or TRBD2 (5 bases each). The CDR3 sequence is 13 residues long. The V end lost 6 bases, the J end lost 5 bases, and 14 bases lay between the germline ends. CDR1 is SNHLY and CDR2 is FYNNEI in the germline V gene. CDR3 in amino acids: CASSLPGPDEQYF. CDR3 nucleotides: TGTGCCAGCAGCCTTCCGGGACCAGACGAGCAGTACTTC.

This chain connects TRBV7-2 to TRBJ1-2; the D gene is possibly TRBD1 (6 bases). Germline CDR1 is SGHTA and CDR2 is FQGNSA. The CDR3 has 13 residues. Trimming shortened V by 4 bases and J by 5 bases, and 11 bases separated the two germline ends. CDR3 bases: TGTGCCAGCAGCTCAGGGAGGGGGTATGGCTACACCTTC. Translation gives CASSSGRGYGYTF.

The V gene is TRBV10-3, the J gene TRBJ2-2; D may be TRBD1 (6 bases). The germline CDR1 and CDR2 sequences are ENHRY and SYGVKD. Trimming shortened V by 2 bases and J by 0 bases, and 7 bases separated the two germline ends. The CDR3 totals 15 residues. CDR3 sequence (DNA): TGTGCCATCAGTGAGGGACAGCCGAACACCGGGGAGCTGTTTTTT. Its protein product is CAISEGQPNTGELFF.

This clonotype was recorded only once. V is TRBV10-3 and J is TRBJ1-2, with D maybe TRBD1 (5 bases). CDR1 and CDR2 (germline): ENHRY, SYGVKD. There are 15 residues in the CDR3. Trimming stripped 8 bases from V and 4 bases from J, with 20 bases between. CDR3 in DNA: TGTGCCATCGGCGATATCTCCGGGACGGCCTATGGCTACACCTTC. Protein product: CAIGDISGTAYGYTF.

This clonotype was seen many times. CDR3 nucleotides: TGTGCCAGTAGTGGGACAGCCATGAACACTGAAGCTTTCTTT. Its translation: CASSGTAMNTEAFF. The chain uses TRBV19 and TRBJ1-1, with 7 positions matching TRBD1. The CDR3 is 14 residues long. V shed 5 bases, J shed 0 bases, and the junction held 3 bases outside the gene matches. Germline CDR1 reads LNHDA; CDR2 reads SQIVND (reference sequence).

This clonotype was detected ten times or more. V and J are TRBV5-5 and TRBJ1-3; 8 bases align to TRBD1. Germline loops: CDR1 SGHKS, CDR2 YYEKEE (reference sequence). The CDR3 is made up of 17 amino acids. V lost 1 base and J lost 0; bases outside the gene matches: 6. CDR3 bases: TGTGCCAGCAGCTTGCGGACAGGGCCCATCTCTGGAAACACCATATATTTT. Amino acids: CASSLRTGPISGNTIYF.

CDR3 in amino acids: CATSPRRQGRSVNTEAFF. As DNA, the CDR3 is TGTGCCACCAGCCCACGGAGACAGGGGCGCTCGGTGAACACTGAAGCTTTCTTT. This chain connects TRBV15 to TRBJ1-1; the match to TRBD1 covers 8 bases. Per germline, CDR1 LNHNV and CDR2 YYDKDF (reference sequence). The junction had 14 bases not matched to a gene; V was cut back by 5 bases and J by 0 bases. This CDR3 comprises 18 residues. The whole variable domain, remainder taken from reference TRBV15 and TRBJ1-1, is DAMVIQNPRYQVTQFGKPVTLSCSQTLNHNVMYWYQQKSSQAPKLLFHYYDKDFNNEADTPDNFQSRRPNTSFCFLDIRSPGLGDTAMYLCATSPRRQGRSVNTEAFFGQGTRLTVV.

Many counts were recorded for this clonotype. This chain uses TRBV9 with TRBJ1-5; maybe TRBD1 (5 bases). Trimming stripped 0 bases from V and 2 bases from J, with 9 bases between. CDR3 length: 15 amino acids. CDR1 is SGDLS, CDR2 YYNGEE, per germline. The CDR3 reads CASSVGIRGNQPQHF. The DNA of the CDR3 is TGTGCCAGCAGCGTAGGAATCAGGGGCAATCAGCCCCAGCATTTT.

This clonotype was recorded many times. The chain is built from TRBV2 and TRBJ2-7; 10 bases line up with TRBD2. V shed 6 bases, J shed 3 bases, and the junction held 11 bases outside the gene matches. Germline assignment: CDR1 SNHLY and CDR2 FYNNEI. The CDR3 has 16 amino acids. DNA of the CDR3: TGTGCCAGCAGCCTGATAGGGGGACTAGCGAACTACGAGCAGTACTTC. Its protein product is CASSLIGGLANYEQYF.

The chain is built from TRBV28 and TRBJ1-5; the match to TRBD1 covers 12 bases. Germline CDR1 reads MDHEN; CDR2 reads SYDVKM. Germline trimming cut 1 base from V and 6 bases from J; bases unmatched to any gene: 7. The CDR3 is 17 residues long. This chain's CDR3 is CASSLYRDRGLGQPQHF. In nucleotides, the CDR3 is TGTGCCAGCAGTTTATACCGGGACAGGGGGCTGGGTCAGCCCCAGCATTTT.

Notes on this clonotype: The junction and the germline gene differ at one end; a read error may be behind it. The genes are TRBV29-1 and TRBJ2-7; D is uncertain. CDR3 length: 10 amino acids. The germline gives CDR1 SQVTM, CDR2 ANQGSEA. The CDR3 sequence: CRRVNYGQYF. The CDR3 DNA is TGCAGAAGGGTCAACTACGGGCAGTACTTC.

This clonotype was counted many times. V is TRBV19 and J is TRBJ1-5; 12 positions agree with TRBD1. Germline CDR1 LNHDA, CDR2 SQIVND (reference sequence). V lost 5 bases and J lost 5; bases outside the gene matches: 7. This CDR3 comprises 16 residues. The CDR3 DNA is TGTGCCAGTAGTCGAGGGGACAGGGGGCCCCATCAGCCCCAGCATTTT. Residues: CASSRGDRGPHQPQHF.

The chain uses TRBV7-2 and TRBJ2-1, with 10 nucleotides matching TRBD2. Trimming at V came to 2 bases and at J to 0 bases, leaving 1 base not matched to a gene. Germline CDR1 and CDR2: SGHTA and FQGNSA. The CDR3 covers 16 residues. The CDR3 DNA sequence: TGTGCCAGCAGCTTATCTAGCGGGGGCTCCTACAATGAGCAGTTCTTC. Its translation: CASSLSSGGSYNEQFF. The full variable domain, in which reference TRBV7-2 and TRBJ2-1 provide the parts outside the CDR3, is GAGVSQSPSNKVTEKGKDVELRCDPISGHTALYWYRQSLGQGLEFLIYFQGNSAPDKSGLPSDRFSAERTGGSVSTLTIQRTQQEDSAVYLCASSLSSGGSYNEQFFGPGTRLTVL.

The CDR3 nucleotides read TGTGCCAGCAGCTTAACGTCGACGACCGAGCAGTTCTTC. It translates to CASSLTSTTEQFF. The chain recombines TRBV7-3 with TRBJ2-7; D uncertain. The assigned J gene may be wrong: the sequence end matches TRBJ2-1 better. The CDR3 extends over 13 amino acids. Germline CDR1 and CDR2: SGHTA and FQGTGA.

This CDR3 reads CSVEVGRNRYGYTF. CDR3 DNA: TGCAGCGTTGAAGTAGGGAGAAATCGCTATGGCTACACCTTC. This rearrangement joins TRBV29-1 to TRBJ1-2, with D unclear. Germline CDR1 SQVTM, CDR2 ANQGSEA. Trimming removed 1 base at V and 4 bases at J, with 13 bases between. This CDR3 has 14 residues.

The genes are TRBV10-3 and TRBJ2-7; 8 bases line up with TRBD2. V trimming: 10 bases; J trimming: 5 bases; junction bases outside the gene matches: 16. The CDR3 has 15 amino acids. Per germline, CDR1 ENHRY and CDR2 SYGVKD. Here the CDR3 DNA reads TGTGCCAGCAGCGAGCGCACGGGGGGGTTCGACGAGCAGTACTTC. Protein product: CASSERTGGFDEQYF.

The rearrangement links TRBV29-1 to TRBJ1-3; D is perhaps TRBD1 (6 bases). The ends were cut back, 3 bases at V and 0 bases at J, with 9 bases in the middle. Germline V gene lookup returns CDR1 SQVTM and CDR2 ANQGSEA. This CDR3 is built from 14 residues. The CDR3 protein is CSVDQGISGNTIYF. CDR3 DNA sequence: TGCAGCGTTGATCAGGGGATCTCTGGAAACACCATATATTTT.

CDR3: CASSVTSGSSAGELFF. CDR3 coding DNA: TGTGCCAGCTCGGTGACTAGCGGGAGTTCGGCCGGGGAGCTGTTTTTT. The V and J genes are TRBV2 and TRBJ2-2; 12 positions agree with TRBD2. Germline lookup yields CDR1 SNHLY and CDR2 FYNNEI. CDR3 length: 16 amino acids. J lost 6 bases, V lost 8 bases, and 10 bases had no gene match.